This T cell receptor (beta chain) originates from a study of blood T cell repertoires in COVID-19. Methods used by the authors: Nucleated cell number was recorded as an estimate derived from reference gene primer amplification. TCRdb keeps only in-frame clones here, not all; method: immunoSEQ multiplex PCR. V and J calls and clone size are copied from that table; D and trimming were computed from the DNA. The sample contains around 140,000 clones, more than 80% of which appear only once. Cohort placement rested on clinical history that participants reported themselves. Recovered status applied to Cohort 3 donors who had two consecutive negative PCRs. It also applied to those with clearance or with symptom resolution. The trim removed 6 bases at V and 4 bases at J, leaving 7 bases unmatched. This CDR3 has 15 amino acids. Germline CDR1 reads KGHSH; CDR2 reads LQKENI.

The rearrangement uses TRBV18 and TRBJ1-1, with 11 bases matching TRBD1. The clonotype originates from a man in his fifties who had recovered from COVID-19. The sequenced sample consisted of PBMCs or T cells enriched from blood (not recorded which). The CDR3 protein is CASSPDRGLGTEAFF. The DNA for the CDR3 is TGTGCCAGCTCCCCGGACAGGGGGCTTGGCACTGAAGCTTTCTTT.